This T cell receptor (beta chain) stems from a study of blood T cell repertoires in COVID-19. Study information: From the United States, Italy and Spain came samples of acute and convalescent COVID-19. Sources were T cells, B-cell-depleted T cells, or PBMCs; the material itself was cDNA or gDNA.

The repertoire was sequenced with immunoSEQ multiplex PCR; TCRdb's copy has only in-frame clones and lacks some. The table shows approximately 230,000 clones, with about nine tenths occurring only once. Germline assignment: CDR1 MDHEN and CDR2 SYDVKM. Trimming pared 2 bases from V and 5 bases from J, leaving 16 bases between. The CDR3 length is 16 residues. In terms of age and location, participants ranged from roughly 18 to 100 years and lived in around 22 US areas. The chain has TRBV28 and TRBJ1-3, with D uncertain. The clonotype was recovered from a man aged 40-49 years who had recovered from COVID-19. The sample taken for sequencing was PBMCs or T cells enriched from blood (not recorded which). Here the CDR3 DNA reads TGTGCCAGCAGTTTAATGGAGGGATCCCGAAGAAACACCATATATTTT. Amino acids: CASSLMEGSRRNTIYF. The full variable domain, in which reference TRBV28 and TRBJ1-3 provide the parts outside the CDR3, is DVKVTQSSRYLVKRTGEKVFLECVQDMDHENMFWYRQDPGLGLRLIYFSYDVKMKEKGDIPEGYSVSREKKERFSLILESASTNQTSMYLCASSLMEGSRRNTIYFGEGSWLTVV.